Shown below are 9 T cell receptor beta chains from a single sample sequenced in a study of PD-1 blockade in mismatch repair-deficient tumors. Their antigens are not known. As for time point: roughly 10-day in vitro stimulation with candidate neoantigen peptide 5. Sequencing used immunoSEQ multiplex PCR; TCRdb keeps in-frame clones, though not all of them. Among fewer than 16,000 clones listed, 84% were seen once. The source material was cells cultured in vitro, sampled from a patient treated with pembrolizumab. Source of these receptors: an adult with mismatch repair-deficient cancer.

CDR3 bases: TGTGCCAGCAGTGAACTACGGACTAGCGGGAGGGCCTCTGAGCAGTTCTTC. Translation gives CASSELRTSGRASEQFF. This chain uses TRBV2 with TRBJ2-1, with 15 bases matching TRBD2. Germline CDR1 is SNHLY and CDR2 is FYNNEI. The CDR3 runs 17 residues. J lost 9 bases, V lost 2 bases, and 8 bases had no gene match.

The V gene is TRBV2, the J gene TRBJ2-1, with D possibly called TRBD1 or TRBD2 (5 bases each). V was cut by 6 bases and J by 2 bases, with 11 bases left in between. The CDR3 has 14 amino acids. Germline V CDR1 and CDR2: SNHLY, FYNNEI. CDR3 nucleotide sequence: TGTGCCAGCAGGCCGGGACCGACCTACAATGAGCAGTTCTTC. It codes for CASRPGPTYNEQFF.

This chain joins TRBV18 and TRBJ2-1; 12 nucleotides align to TRBD2. This CDR3 region has 18 residues. With V trimmed by 5 bases and J by 0 bases, 8 bases remained unmatched. Germline V CDR1 and CDR2: KGHSH, LQKENI. The CDR3 region has the DNA TGTGCCAGCTCATCCGGGACTAGCGGGTACAACTCCTACAATGAGCAGTTCTTC. It codes for CASSSGTSGYNSYNEQFF. Combining the CDR3 with reference TRBV18 and TRBJ2-1 gives the whole variable domain NAGVMQNPRHLVRRRGQEARLRCSPMKGHSHVYWYRQLPEEGLKFMVYLQKENIIDESGMPKERFSAEFPKEGPSILRIQQVVRGDSAAYFCASSSGTSGYNSYNEQFFGPGTRLTVL.

V usage is TRBV5-1 and J usage is TRBJ2-3, with TRBD1 identical over 8 bases. Germline CDR1 SGHRS, CDR2 YFSETQ. This CDR3 is 16 amino acids long. V was clipped by 2 bases and J by 2 bases; unmatched bases: 7. The CDR3 region has the DNA TGCGCCAGCAGCTTTCACGGGACAGGAGCCACAGATACGCAGTATTTT. It translates to CASSFHGTGATDTQYF.

The chain is built from TRBV19 and TRBJ2-1; 7 bases match TRBD2. Trimming cost V 0 bases and J 2 bases; bases outside gene matches: 1. Germline V gene lookup returns CDR1 LNHDA and CDR2 SQIVND (reference sequence). The CDR3 length is 15 residues. The chain's CDR3 is CASSIERETYNEQFF. The CDR3 coding sequence is TGTGCCAGTAGTATAGAGCGGGAGACCTACAATGAGCAGTTCTTC. The complete variable domain, with remaining parts taken from reference TRBV19 and TRBJ2-1, reads DGGITQSPKYLFRKEGQNVTLSCEQNLNHDAMYWYRQDPGQGLRLIYYSQIVNDFQKGDIAEGYSVSREKKESFPLTVTSAQKNPTAFYLCASSIERETYNEQFFGPGTRLTVL.

V usage is TRBV6-4 and J usage is TRBJ1-5; TRBD1 is a possible D gene (5 bases). The V and J ends lost 0 bases and 4 bases respectively, with 16 bases between them. The CDR3 length is 17 residues. The V gene's germline CDR1 is MRHNA and CDR2 SNTAGT. CDR3 protein: CASSDSRGSIGNQPQHF. CDR3 in DNA: TGTGCCAGCAGTGACTCGAGGGGCTCTATAGGGAATCAGCCCCAGCATTTT.

This chain joins TRBV7-2 and TRBJ1-1; TRBD1 agrees at 9 bases. Per the germline V gene, CDR1 is SGHTA and CDR2 is FQGNSA. With V trimmed by 1 base and J by 7 bases, 4 bases remained unmatched. The length of the CDR3 is 14 residues. CDR3 nucleotides: TGTGCCAGCAGCTTAGTTTCGGGACAGGGTGAAGCTTTCTTT. Encoded protein: CASSLVSGQGEAFF.

The V and J genes are TRBV2 and TRBJ2-1; 8 bases match TRBD2. The germline CDR1 and CDR2 sequences are SNHLY and FYNNEI. The CDR3 extends over 14 amino acids. Trimming at V came to 9 bases and at J to 0 bases, leaving 4 bases not matched to a gene. CDR3 nucleotides: TGTGCCAGTTTAGGACTAGCCTCCTACAATGAGCAGTTCTTC. This gives the protein CASLGLASYNEQFF.

The chain has TRBV4-2 and TRBJ1-2; no definite D call. V was cut by 2 bases and J by 8 bases, with 12 bases left in between. This CDR3 is 13 amino acids long. Per the germline V gene, CDR1 is LGHNA and CDR2 is YNFKEQ. The CDR3 is CASSQIDTFGYTF. The CDR3 nucleotides are TGTGCCAGCAGCCAAATAGACACGTTCGGCTACACCTTC.